This entry lists 9 T cell receptor beta chains sequenced from one sample in a study of CD8 T cells in Susac syndrome. A quantity of about 0.5 to 1 ug RNA underwent reverse transcription using random hexamers. MiXCR, run by TCRdb on the immunoSEQ multiplex PCR reads, gives a single entry per CDR3 protein. Altogether about 130,000 distinct CDR3 sequences are present, around 94% being singletons, with the ten largest covering 0.1% to 0.15%. The sequencing input was CD4+ T cells from PBMCs. These receptors all come from a human donor with multiple sclerosis.

CDR3 in amino acids: CASSVGRGHTDTQYF. CDR3 nucleotides: TGTGCCAGCAGCGTCGGGAGGGGGCACACAGATACGCAGTATTTT. The gene calls are TRBV9 and TRBJ2-3; D may be TRBD2 (8 bases). With 2 bases removed from V and 2 bases from J, the gap between germline ends came to 12 bases. Germline-derived CDR1 and CDR2 are SGDLS and YYNGEE. This CDR3 has 15 residues.

The genes are TRBV10-3 and TRBJ1-6; a weak D match, TRBD1 (5 bases). Trimming pared 6 bases from V and 0 bases from J, leaving 9 bases between. The CDR3 is 15 residues long. Germline V gene sequence: CDR1 ENHRY, CDR2 SYGVKD. The CDR3 DNA follows: TGTGCCATCAGGGGGGGAAGCTCCTATAATTCACCCCTCCACTTT. Protein sequence: CAIRGGSSYNSPLHF.

This clonotype is a singleton in its sample. This chain links TRBV5-1 with TRBJ2-6; D ambiguous. Per the germline V gene, CDR1 is SGHRS and CDR2 is YFSETQ. The germline V and J ends were trimmed by 2 bases and 0 bases, with 15 bases remaining between them. The CDR3 extends over 18 amino acids. CDR3 bases: TGCGCCAGCAGCTTCAGTCAGGCTTCACCCTCTGGGGCCAACGTCCTGACTTTC. Its translation: CASSFSQASPSGANVLTF.

The gene calls are TRBV4-3 and TRBJ1-2; the D gene is possibly TRBD1 (5 bases). Germline V gene lookup returns CDR1 LGHNA and CDR2 YSLEER. Deletions cut 0 bases from V and 5 bases from J, with 16 bases between. The length of the CDR3 is 16 residues. Here the CDR3 DNA reads TGCGCCAGCAGCCAAGAAAGAGGCGGGGCGGGGTATGGCTACACCTTC. It yields the protein CASSQERGGAGYGYTF.

This chain uses TRBV7-9 with TRBJ1-1; no clear D gene. Trimming removed 1 base at V and 1 base at J, with 10 bases between. This CDR3 comprises 15 residues. The germline gives CDR1 SEHNR, CDR2 FQNEAQ (reference sequence). The CDR3 here is CASSLGASTNTEAFF. The DNA of the CDR3 is TGTGCCAGCAGCTTAGGAGCCTCAACGAACACTGAAGCTTTCTTT.

The rearrangement uses TRBV20-1 and TRBJ2-2; unclear D gene. From germline, CDR1 is DFQATT and CDR2 SNEGSKA (reference sequence). V was trimmed by 3 bases and J by 0 bases, leaving 8 bases between them. This CDR3 contains 14 residues. This CDR3 reads CSARPSANTGELFF. DNA of the CDR3: TGCAGTGCTAGGCCCTCCGCGAACACCGGGGAGCTGTTTTTT.

This clonotype has only one observation. J is TRBJ2-7 and V is TRBV2, with D perhaps matching TRBD1 or TRBD2 (5 bases each). The CDR3 runs to 13 residues. CDR1 is SNHLY and CDR2 is FYNNEI in the germline V gene. Trimming took 8 bases from V and 3 from J, leaving 14 bases between them. In nucleotides, the CDR3 is TGTGCCAGCGGGGACGGGCTCTTCTACGAGCAGTACTTC. The encoded protein is CASGDGLFYEQYF.

The V call is TRBV29-1, the J call TRBJ2-5, with 9 bases aligning to TRBD2. CDR1 is SQVTM and CDR2 is ANQGSEA in the germline V gene. The CDR3 has 14 residues. Germline trimming cut 4 bases from V and 4 bases from J; bases unmatched to any gene: 7. CDR3 in DNA: TGCAGCGTTGTTGGTAGCGGGGGCGGAGAGACCCAGTACTTC. It is translated as CSVVGSGGGETQYF.

This clonotype has just a few counts. The genes are TRBV12-3 or TRBV12-4 and TRBJ1-5; 10 bases align to TRBD1. This CDR3 contains 14 residues. The V gene end was trimmed by 6 bases and the J gene end by 7 bases; junction bases not matched to a gene: 6. The CDR3 loop reads CASSPGTGVQPQHF. CDR3 sequence (DNA): TGTGCCAGCAGCCCCGGGACAGGGGTGCAGCCCCAGCATTTT.